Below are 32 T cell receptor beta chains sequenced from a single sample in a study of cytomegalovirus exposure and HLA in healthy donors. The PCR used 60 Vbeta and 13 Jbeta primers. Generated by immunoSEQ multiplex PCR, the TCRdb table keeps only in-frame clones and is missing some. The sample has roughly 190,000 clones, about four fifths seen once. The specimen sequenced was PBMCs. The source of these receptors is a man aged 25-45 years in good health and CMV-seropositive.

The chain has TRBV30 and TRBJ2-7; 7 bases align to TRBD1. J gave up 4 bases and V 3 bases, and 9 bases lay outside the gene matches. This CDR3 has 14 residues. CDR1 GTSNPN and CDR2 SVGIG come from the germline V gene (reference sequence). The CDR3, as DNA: TGTGCCTGGAGGAAGGTAAACAGGGGTTACGAGCAGTACTTC. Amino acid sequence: CAWRKVNRGYEQYF.

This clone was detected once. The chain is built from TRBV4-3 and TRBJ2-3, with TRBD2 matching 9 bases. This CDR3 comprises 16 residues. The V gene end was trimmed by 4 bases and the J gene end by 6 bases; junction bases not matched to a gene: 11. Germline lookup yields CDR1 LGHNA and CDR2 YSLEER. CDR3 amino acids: CASSPKVAGAADTQYF. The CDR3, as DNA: TGCGCCAGCAGCCCCAAGGTAGCGGGAGCCGCGGATACGCAGTATTTT.

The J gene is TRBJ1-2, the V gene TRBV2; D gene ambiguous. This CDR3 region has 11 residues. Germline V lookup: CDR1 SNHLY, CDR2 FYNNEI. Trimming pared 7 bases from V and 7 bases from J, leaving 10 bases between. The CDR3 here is CASMRALGYTF. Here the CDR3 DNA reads TGTGCCAGCATGCGGGCTCTTGGCTACACCTTC.

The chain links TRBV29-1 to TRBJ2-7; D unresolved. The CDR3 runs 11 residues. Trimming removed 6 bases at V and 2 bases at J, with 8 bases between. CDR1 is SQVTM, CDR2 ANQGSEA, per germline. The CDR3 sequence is CSVRGTYEQYF. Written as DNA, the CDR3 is TGCAGCGTCAGAGGCACCTACGAGCAGTACTTC.

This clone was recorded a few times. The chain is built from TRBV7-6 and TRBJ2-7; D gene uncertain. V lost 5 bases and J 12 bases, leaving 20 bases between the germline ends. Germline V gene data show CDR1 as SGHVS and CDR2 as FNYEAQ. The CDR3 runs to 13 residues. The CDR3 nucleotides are TGTGCCAGCAGCCTCCGGGTAGGTCGTGAGGTGTACTTC. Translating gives CASSLRVGREVYF.

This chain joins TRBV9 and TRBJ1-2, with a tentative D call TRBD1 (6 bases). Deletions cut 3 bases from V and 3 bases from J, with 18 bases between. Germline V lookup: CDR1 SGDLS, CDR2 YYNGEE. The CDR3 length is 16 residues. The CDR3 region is CASSETRGGGYYGYTF. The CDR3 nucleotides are TGTGCCAGCAGCGAGACGAGAGGGGGGGGGTACTATGGCTACACCTTC.

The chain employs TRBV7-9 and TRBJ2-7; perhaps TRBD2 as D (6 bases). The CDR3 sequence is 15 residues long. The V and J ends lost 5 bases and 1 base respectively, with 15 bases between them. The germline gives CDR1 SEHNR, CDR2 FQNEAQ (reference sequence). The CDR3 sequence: CASSPAGRGSYEQYF. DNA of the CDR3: TGTGCCAGCAGCCCAGCAGGGCGGGGATCCTACGAGCAGTACTTC.

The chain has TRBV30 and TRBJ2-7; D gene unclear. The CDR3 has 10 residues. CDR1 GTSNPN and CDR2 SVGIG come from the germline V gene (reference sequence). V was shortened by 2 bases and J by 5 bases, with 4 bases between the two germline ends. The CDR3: CAWSLNEQYF. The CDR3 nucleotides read TGTGCCTGGAGTCTTAACGAGCAGTACTTC.

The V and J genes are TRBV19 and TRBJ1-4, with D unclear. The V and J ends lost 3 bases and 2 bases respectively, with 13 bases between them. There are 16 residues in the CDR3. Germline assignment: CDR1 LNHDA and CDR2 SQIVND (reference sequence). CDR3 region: CASSMSGSGTNEKLFF. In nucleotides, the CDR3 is TGTGCCAGTAGTATGTCGGGGTCGGGGACTAATGAAAAACTGTTTTTT.

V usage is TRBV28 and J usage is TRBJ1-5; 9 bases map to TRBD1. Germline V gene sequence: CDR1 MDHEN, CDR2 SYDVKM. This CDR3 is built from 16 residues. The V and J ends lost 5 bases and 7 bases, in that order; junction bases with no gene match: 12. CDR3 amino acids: CASSAGTGRFSQPQHF. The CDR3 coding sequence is TGTGCCAGCAGTGCCGGGACAGGGAGGTTCTCACAGCCCCAGCATTTT.

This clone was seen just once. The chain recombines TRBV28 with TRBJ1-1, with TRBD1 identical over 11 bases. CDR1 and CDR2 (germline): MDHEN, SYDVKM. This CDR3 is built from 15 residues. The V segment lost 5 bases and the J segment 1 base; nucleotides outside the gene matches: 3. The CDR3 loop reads CASSSGTGGNTEAFF. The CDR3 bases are TGTGCCAGCAGTAGTGGGACAGGGGGGAACACTGAAGCTTTCTTT.

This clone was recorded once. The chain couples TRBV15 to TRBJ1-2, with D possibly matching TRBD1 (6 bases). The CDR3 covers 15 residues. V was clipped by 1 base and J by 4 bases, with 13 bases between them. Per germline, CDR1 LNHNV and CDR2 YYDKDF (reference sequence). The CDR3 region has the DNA TGTGCCACCAGCAGAGTGTCAGGGGACGCCTATGGCTACACCTTC. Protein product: CATSRVSGDAYGYTF.

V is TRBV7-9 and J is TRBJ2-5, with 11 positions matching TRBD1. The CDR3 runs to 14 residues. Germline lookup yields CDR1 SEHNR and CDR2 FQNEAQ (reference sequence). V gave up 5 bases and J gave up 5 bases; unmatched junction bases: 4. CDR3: CASSPGQGAETQYF. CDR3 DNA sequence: TGTGCCAGCAGCCCTGGACAGGGGGCGGAGACCCAGTACTTC.

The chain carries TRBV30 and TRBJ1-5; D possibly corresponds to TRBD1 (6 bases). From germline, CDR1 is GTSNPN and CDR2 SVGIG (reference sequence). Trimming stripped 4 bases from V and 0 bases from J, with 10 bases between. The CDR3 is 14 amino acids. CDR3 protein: CAWNQGPSNQPQHF. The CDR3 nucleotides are TGTGCCTGGAACCAGGGGCCTAGCAATCAGCCCCAGCATTTT. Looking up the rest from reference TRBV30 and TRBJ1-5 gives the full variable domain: SQTIHQWPATLVQPVGSPLSLECTVEGTSNPNLYWYRQAAGRGLQLLFYSVGIGQISSEVPQNLSASRPQDRQFILSSKKLLLSDSGFYLCAWNQGPSNQPQHFGDGTRLSIL.

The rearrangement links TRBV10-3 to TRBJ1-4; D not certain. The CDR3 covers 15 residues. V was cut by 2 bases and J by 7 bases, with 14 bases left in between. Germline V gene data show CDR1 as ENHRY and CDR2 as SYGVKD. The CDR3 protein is CAISEGAGRSEKLFF. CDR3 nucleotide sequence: TGTGCCATCAGTGAGGGAGCCGGGAGAAGTGAAAAACTGTTTTTT.

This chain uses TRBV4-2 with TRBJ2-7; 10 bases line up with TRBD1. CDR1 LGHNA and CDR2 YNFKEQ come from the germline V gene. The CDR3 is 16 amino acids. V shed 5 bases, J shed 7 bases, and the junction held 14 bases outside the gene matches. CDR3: CASSSYPGTGAREQYF. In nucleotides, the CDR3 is TGTGCCAGCAGCTCATATCCCGGGACAGGGGCTAGGGAGCAGTACTTC.

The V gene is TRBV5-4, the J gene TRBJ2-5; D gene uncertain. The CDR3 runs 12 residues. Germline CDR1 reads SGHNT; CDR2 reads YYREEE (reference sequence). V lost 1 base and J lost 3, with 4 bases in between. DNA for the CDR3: TGTGCCAGCAGCTTGATCAAAGAGACCCAGTACTTC. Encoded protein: CASSLIKETQYF.

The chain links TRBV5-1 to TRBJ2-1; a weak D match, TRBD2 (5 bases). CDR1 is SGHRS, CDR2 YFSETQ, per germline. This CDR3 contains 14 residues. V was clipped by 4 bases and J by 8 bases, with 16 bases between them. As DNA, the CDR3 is TGCGCCAGCAGCCCTGGAGGCCCGGAGGATGAGCAGTTCTTC. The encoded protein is CASSPGGPEDEQFF.

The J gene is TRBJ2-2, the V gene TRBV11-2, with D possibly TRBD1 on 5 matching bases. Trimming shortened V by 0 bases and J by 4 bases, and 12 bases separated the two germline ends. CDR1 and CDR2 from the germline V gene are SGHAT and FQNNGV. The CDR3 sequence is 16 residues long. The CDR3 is CASSLEWGRTTGELFF. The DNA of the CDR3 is TGTGCCAGCAGCTTAGAGTGGGGCAGGACCACCGGGGAGCTGTTTTTT.

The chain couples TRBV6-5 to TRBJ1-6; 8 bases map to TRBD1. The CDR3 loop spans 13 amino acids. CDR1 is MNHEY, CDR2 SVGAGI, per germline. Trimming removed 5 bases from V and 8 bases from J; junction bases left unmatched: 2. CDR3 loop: CASSQDRDSPLHF. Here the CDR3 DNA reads TGTGCCAGCAGTCAGGACAGGGATTCACCCCTCCACTTT.

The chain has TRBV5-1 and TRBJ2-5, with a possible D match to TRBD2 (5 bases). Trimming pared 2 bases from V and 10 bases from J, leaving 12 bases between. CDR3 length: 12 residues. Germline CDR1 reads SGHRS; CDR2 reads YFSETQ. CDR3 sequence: CASSLSSRDQYF. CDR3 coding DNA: TGCGCCAGCAGCTTATCCTCCCGGGACCAGTACTTC.

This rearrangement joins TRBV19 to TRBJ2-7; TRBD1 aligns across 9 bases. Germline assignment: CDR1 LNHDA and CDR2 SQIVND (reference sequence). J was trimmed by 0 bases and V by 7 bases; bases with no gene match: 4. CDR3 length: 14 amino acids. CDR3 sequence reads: CASTPGQGSYEQYF. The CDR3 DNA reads TGTGCCAGTACCCCGGGACAGGGCTCCTACGAGCAGTACTTC.

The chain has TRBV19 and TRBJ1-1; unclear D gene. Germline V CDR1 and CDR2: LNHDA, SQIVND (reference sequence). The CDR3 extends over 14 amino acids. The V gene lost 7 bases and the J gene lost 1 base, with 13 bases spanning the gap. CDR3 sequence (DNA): TGTGCCAGTACTGTTCGTCTCAGGAACACTGAAGCTTTCTTT. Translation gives CASTVRLRNTEAFF.

DNA for the CDR3: TGTGCCAGCAGCAAATCGCGCGGACTGGCTACGCAGTATTTT. It yields the protein CASSKSRGLATQYF. The rearrangement links TRBV21-1 to TRBJ2-3; the table's D call of TRBD2 was not tested on the DNA. TRBV21-1 is noted as a pseudogene. There are 14 residues in the CDR3.

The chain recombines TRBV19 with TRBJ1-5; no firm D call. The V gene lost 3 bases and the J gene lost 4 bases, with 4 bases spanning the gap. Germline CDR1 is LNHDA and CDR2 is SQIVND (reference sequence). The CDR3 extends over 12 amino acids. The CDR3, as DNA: TGTGCCAGTAGTATCCGGAATCAGCCCCAGCATTTT. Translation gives CASSIRNQPQHF.

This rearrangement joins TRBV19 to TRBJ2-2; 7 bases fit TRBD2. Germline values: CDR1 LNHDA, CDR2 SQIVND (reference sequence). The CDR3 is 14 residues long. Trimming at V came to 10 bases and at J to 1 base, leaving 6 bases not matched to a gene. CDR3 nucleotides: TGTGCCATCCCGGCGGGAGTGAACACCGGGGAGCTGTTTTTT. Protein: CAIPAGVNTGELFF.

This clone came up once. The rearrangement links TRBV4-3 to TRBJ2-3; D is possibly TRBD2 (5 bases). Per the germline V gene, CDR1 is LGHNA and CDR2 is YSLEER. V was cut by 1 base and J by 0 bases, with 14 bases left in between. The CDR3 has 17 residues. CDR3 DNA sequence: TGCGCCAGCAGCCAAGGAGGTGCCAGGACTAGCACAGATACGCAGTATTTT. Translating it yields CASSQGGARTSTDTQYF.

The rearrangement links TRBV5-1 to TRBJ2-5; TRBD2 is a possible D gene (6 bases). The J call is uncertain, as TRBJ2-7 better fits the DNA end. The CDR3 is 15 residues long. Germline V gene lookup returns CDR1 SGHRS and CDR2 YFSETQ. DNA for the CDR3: TGCGCCAGCAGCAACGGGGCGGGGTATTCCGGCGAGCAGTACTTC. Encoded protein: CASSNGAGYSGEQYF.

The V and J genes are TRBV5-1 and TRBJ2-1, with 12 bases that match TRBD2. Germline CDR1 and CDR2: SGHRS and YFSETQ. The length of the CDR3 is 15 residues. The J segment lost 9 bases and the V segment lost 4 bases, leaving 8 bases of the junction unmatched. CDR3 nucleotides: TGCGCCAGCAGCCTCGACCTAGCGGGGGGGGCTGAGCAGTTCTTC. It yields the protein CASSLDLAGGAEQFF.

CDR3: CASSRPSAGGQPQHF. Here the CDR3 DNA reads TGTGCCAGCAGCCGGCCCTCCGCAGGAGGACAGCCCCAGCATTTT. V and J are TRBV5-8 and TRBJ1-5; D is unresolved. The CDR3 spans 15 residues. The V gene's germline CDR1 is SGHTS and CDR2 YDEGEE. V gave up 4 bases and J gave up 7 bases, with 18 bases separating them.

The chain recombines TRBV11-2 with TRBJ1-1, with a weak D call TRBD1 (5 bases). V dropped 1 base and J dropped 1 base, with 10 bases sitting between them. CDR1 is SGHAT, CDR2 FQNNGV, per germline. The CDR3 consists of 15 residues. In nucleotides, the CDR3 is TGTGCCAGCAGCTTAGGGCAGGGAAGGAACACTGAAGCTTTCTTT. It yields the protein CASSLGQGRNTEAFF.

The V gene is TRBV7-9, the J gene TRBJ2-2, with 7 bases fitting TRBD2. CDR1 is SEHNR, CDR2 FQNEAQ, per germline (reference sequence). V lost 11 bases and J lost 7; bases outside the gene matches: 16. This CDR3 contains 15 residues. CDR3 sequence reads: CALHRAGWIDGELFF. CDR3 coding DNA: TGTGCCCTCCATCGAGCGGGATGGATTGACGGGGAGCTGTTTTTT.